These 15 T cell receptor beta chains came from one sample sequenced in a study of blood T cell repertoires in COVID-19. TCRdb's table, derived via immunoSEQ multiplex PCR, lists solely in-frame clones and lacks some. In the table there are roughly 100,000 clones, about nine tenths of which are singletons. The sample was peripheral blood. These receptors were obtained from a man between 18 and 35 years old with acute or convalescent COVID-19.

The rearrangement uses TRBV10-2 and TRBJ2-2; 10 bases align to TRBD1. This CDR3 region has 16 residues. Trimming cost V 4 bases and J 5 bases; bases outside gene matches: 7. CDR1 is WSHSY and CDR2 is SAAADI in the germline V gene. The CDR3 DNA reads TGCGCCAGCAGTGCCCGGACAGGGGGAGTGACCGGGGAGCTGTTTTTT. Its protein is CASSARTGGVTGELFF.

V gene TRBV5-6 combines with J gene TRBJ2-1, with D possibly being TRBD2 (7 bases). The CDR3 sequence is 16 residues long. Germline loops: CDR1 SGHDT, CDR2 YYEEEE. V was clipped by 0 bases and J by 1 base, with 11 bases between them. The chain's CDR3 is CASSLGGGVSYNEQFF. The DNA for the CDR3 is TGTGCCAGCAGCTTGGGAGGGGGGGTTTCCTACAATGAGCAGTTCTTC.

The V gene is TRBV19, the J gene TRBJ2-1; perhaps TRBD2 as D (5 bases). Trimming pared 0 bases from V and 2 bases from J, leaving 11 bases between. This CDR3 spans 16 amino acids. Germline V gives CDR1 LNHDA, CDR2 SQIVND (reference sequence). The CDR3 nucleotides are TGTGCCAGTAGTATAGATCGAGGGCGGACCTACAATGAGCAGTTCTTC. It is translated as CASSIDRGRTYNEQFF.

This chain joins TRBV4-1 and TRBJ1-3, with TRBD1 matching 11 bases. Germline CDR1 reads MGHRA; CDR2 reads YSYEKL. V dropped 3 bases and J dropped 3; count of bases not matched to a gene: 7. This CDR3 has 17 residues. CDR3 sequence reads: CASSHQRTGGIGNTIYF. The CDR3 bases are TGCGCCAGCAGCCACCAACGGACAGGGGGCATTGGAAACACCATATATTTT.

The chain has TRBV18 and TRBJ1-1, with TRBD1 as a possible D gene (6 bases). V was cut by 4 bases and J by 1 base, with 19 bases left in between. The CDR3 contains 17 residues. The germline V gene encodes CDR1 KGHSH and CDR2 LQKENI. The CDR3 nucleotides are TGTGCCAGCTCACGCGGCAGGGGCCTAGTTCAGAACACTGAAGCTTTCTTT. Amino acid sequence: CASSRGRGLVQNTEAFF.

The rearrangement joins TRBV24-1 to TRBJ2-3; D is possibly TRBD2 (6 bases). The germline gives CDR1 KGHDR, CDR2 SFDVKD. The germline V and J ends were trimmed by 7 bases and 0 bases, with 10 bases remaining between them. The CDR3 totals 14 residues. As DNA, the CDR3 is TGTGCCACCAGAGCGGGCCTTAGCACAGATACGCAGTATTTT. Its protein product is CATRAGLSTDTQYF.

The V gene is TRBV2, the J gene TRBJ1-1; D remains unclear. Germline lookup yields CDR1 SNHLY and CDR2 FYNNEI. This CDR3 comprises 14 residues. V was trimmed by 4 bases and J by 3 bases, leaving 12 bases between them. In DNA form, the CDR3 reads TGTGCCAGCAGTGTTAACGGTGAGCACACTGAAGCTTTCTTT. The encoded protein is CASSVNGEHTEAFF.

CDR3: CSVEMREANHYNEQFF. The CDR3 DNA reads TGCAGCGTTGAAATGCGGGAGGCAAACCACTACAATGAGCAGTTCTTC. This chain links TRBV29-1 with TRBJ2-1; 8 positions agree with TRBD2. Per germline, CDR1 SQVTM and CDR2 ANQGSEA. V dropped 2 bases and J dropped 3; count of bases not matched to a gene: 9. This CDR3 contains 16 residues.

The gene calls are TRBV7-9 and TRBJ1-1; 8 nucleotides align to TRBD1. After removal of 8 bases from V and 5 bases from J, the junction contained 7 bases not matched to a gene. Germline V gene lookup returns CDR1 SEHNR and CDR2 FQNEAQ (reference sequence). The CDR3 covers 13 residues. CDR3 coding DNA: TGTGCCAGCGGACCCAGGGGGCTGACTGAAGCTTTCTTT. Its translation is CASGPRGLTEAFF.

The chain combines TRBV12-5 with TRBJ2-1; 10 nucleotides align to TRBD2. The CDR3 is made up of 20 amino acids. Trimming took 1 base from V and 3 from J; bases not matched to a gene: 15. The germline CDR1 and CDR2 sequences are LGHNT and FRNRAP. The CDR3 DNA reads as TGTGCTAGTGGTTTGGACGACTTAGCCGGAGGACTAGCGGACTACAATGAGCAGTTCTTC. Its protein product is CASGLDDLAGGLADYNEQFF.

This clone showed up just once. The chain links TRBV27 to TRBJ1-1; D perhaps matches TRBD1 (5 bases). Trimming removed 6 bases at V and 0 bases at J, with 11 bases between. From germline, CDR1 is MNHEY and CDR2 SMNVEV (reference sequence). This CDR3 contains 14 residues. The CDR3 here is CASRLTVMNTEAFF. The CDR3 nucleotides read TGTGCCAGCAGATTGACAGTCATGAACACTGAAGCTTTCTTT.

V is TRBV19 and J is TRBJ2-7; TRBD1 might be the D (5 bases). The V gene's germline CDR1 is LNHDA and CDR2 SQIVND (reference sequence). V was cut by 4 bases and J by 3 bases, with 16 bases left in between. This CDR3 comprises 15 residues. The CDR3 loop reads CASSTTFDRYYEQYF. The CDR3 DNA reads as TGTGCCAGTAGTACTACGTTCGACAGATACTACGAGCAGTACTTC.

The chain combines TRBV6-5 with TRBJ2-1, with TRBD1 identical over 10 bases. The CDR3 length is 15 residues. CDR1 MNHEY and CDR2 SVGAGI come from the germline V gene. The ends lost 5 bases at V and 6 bases at J; junction bases unmatched: 7. CDR3 in amino acids: CASSKLGQGFNEQFF. The CDR3 region has the DNA TGTGCCAGCAGTAAACTGGGACAGGGGTTCAATGAGCAGTTCTTC.

The gene calls are TRBV25-1 and TRBJ2-3; 7 nucleotides agree with TRBD2. This CDR3 is 15 amino acids long. Germline V gene data show CDR1 as MGHDK and CDR2 as SYGVNS. Trimming at V came to 3 bases and at J to 0 bases, leaving 3 bases not matched to a gene. CDR3: CASSDPSGSTDTQYF. The CDR3 DNA reads TGTGCCAGCAGTGACCCTAGCGGTAGCACAGATACGCAGTATTTT.

This clone has only one observation. This chain joins TRBV5-8 and TRBJ1-1, with TRBD1 matching over 7 bases. V trimming: 1 base; J trimming: 1 base; junction bases outside the gene matches: 1. The CDR3 is made up of 14 amino acids. Germline V gene data show CDR1 as SGHTS and CDR2 as YDEGEE. CDR3 protein: CASSLSGGNTEAFF. In DNA, the CDR3 is TGTGCCAGCAGCTTGTCAGGGGGGAACACTGAAGCTTTCTTT.